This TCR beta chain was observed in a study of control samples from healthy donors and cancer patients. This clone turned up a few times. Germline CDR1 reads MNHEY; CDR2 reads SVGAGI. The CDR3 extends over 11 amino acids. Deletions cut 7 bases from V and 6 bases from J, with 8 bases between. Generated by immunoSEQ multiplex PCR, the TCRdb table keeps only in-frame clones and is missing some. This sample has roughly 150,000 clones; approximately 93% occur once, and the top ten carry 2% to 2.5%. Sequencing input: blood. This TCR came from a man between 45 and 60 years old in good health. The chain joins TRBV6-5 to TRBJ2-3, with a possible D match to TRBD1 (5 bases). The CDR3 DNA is TGTGCCAGCAAAAAGGGGGATACGCAGTATTTT. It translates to CASKKGDTQYF.